This record covers a single T cell receptor (beta chain). Clones were sequenced by immunoSEQ multiplex PCR, and TCRdb holds only the in-frame ones, with some missing. The sample has 15,000 to 20,000 clones, 85% to 90% seen once. CDR1 is SQVTM, CDR2 ANQGSEA, per germline. The ends lost 3 bases at V and 10 bases at J; junction bases unmatched: 8. The CDR3 runs to 13 residues. These data originate in a study of T cells in localized non-small cell lung cancer. This clonotype was sampled from a woman aged 35 to 75 with stage III lung adenocarcinoma. The rearrangement links TRBV29-1 to TRBJ1-2, with 10 bases aligning to TRBD1. Specimen: peripheral blood mononuclear cells, collected before any cancer treatment. CDR3 coding DNA: TGCAGCGTTGAGGGGGACAGGGGTCGAGTCTACACCTTC. Protein sequence: CSVEGDRGRVYTF.